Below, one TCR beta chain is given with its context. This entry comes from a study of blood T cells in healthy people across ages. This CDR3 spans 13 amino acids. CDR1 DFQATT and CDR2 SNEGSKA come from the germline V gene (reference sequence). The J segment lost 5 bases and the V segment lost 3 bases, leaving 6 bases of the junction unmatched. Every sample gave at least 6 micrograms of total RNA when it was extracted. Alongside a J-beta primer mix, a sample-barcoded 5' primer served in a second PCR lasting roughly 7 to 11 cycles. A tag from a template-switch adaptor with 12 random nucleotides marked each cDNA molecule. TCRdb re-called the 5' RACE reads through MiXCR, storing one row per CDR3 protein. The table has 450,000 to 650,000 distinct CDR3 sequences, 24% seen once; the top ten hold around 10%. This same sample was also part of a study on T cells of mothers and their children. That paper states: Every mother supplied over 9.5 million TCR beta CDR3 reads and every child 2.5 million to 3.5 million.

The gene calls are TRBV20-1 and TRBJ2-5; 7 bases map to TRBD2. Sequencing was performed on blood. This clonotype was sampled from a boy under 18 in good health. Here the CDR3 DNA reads TGCAGTGCTAGCGGGAGGACCGATGAGACCCAGTACTTC. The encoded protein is CSASGRTDETQYF.